What follows are 7 T cell receptor beta chains derived from one specimen sequenced in a study of blood T cell repertoires in COVID-19. Assay used: immunoSEQ multiplex PCR; TCRdb lists only in-frame clones, some missing. The sample carries about 150,000 clones, around three quarters recorded once. Sample: peripheral blood. These receptors were obtained from an elderly man with acute or convalescent COVID-19.

The chain has TRBV7-8 and TRBJ2-1; 9 nucleotides match TRBD1. Germline CDR1 reads SGHVS; CDR2 reads FQNEAQ. V lost 3 bases, J lost 3 bases, and 18 bases stayed unmatched. The length of the CDR3 is 20 residues. CDR3 bases: TGTGCCAGCAGCTTGGGTCGTCCGGGACAGGGAGGTACGGGCTACAATGAGCAGTTCTTC. Translation gives CASSLGRPGQGGTGYNEQFF. The full variable domain, in which reference TRBV7-8 and TRBJ2-1 provide the parts outside the CDR3, is GAGVSQSPRYKVAKRGQDVALRCDPISGHVSLFWYQQALGQGPEFLTYFQNEAQLDKSGLPSDRFFAERPEGSVSTLKIQRTQQEDSAVYLCASSLGRPGQGGTGYNEQFFGPGTRLTVL.

V and J are TRBV28 and TRBJ1-1; weak D call: TRBD1 (5 bases). This CDR3 contains 12 residues. Trimming stripped 6 bases from V and 5 bases from J, with 10 bases between. Germline V lookup: CDR1 MDHEN, CDR2 SYDVKM. For the CDR3, the DNA is TGTGCCAGCAGCTCAGGGTGGACTGAAGCTTTCTTT. Protein: CASSSGWTEAFF.

The rearrangement joins TRBV27 to TRBJ1-1; 7 bases align to TRBD1. The CDR3 has 14 amino acids. J gave up 7 bases and V 4 bases, and 9 bases lay outside the gene matches. The V gene's germline CDR1 is MNHEY and CDR2 SMNVEV (reference sequence). CDR3: CASSSLQGDREAFF. The CDR3 nucleotides read TGTGCCAGCAGTTCCCTGCAGGGGGACCGTGAAGCTTTCTTT.

In this sample, this clone turned up a few times. Distinct nucleotide sequences in the sample also encode this CDR3. This rearrangement joins TRBV4-2 to TRBJ1-5; D not certain. The CDR3 has 13 amino acids. The V and J ends lost 0 bases and 7 bases respectively, with 7 bases between them. Germline assignment: CDR1 LGHNA and CDR2 YNFKEQ. In DNA form, the CDR3 reads TGTGCCAGCAGCCAAGATCTTGAGCAGCCCCAGCATTTT. Protein: CASSQDLEQPQHF.

The rearrangement links TRBV19 to TRBJ2-1; 11 bases match TRBD2. V was clipped by 5 bases and J by 4 bases; unmatched bases: 4. Per the germline V gene, CDR1 is LNHDA and CDR2 is SQIVND (reference sequence). The CDR3 is 15 residues long. The CDR3 here is CASSPIAGGYNEQFF. The CDR3 bases are TGTGCCAGTAGTCCCATAGCGGGGGGGTACAATGAGCAGTTCTTC.

This clone was found once. This chain uses TRBV19 with TRBJ2-5; no firm D call. Trimming shortened V by 6 bases and J by 0 bases, and 11 bases separated the two germline ends. The germline CDR1 and CDR2 sequences are LNHDA and SQIVND (reference sequence). CDR3 size: 14 residues. As DNA, the CDR3 is TGTGCCAGTAGGGAGAGCCTCAACCAAGAGACCCAGTACTTC. This codes for CASRESLNQETQYF.

The chain's CDR3 is CASSLAQGHGYTF. For the CDR3, the DNA is TGTGCCAGCAGTTTAGCCCAGGGCCATGGCTACACCTTC. The rearrangement links TRBV12-3 or TRBV12-4 to TRBJ1-2; the D gene is possibly TRBD1 (5 bases). CDR3 length: 13 amino acids. Trimming took off 0 bases at V and 6 bases at J, with 8 bases between the two ends.